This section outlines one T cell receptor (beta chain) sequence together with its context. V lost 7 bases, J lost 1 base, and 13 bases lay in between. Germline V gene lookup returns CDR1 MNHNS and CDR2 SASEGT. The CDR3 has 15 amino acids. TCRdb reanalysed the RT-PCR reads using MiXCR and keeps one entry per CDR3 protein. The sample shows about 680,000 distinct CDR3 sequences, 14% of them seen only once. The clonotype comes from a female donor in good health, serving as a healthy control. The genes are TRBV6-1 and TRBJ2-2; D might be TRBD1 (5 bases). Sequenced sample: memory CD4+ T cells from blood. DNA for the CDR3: TGTGCCAGCACCCGACAGTTAGGGAACACCGGGGAGCTGTTTTTT. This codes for CASTRQLGNTGELFF.